In this sample, the clone carrying this T cell receptor beta chain turned up a few times. This sample is drawn from a study of beta chain features in type 1 diabetes. CDR3 length: 15 amino acids. V lost 8 bases, J lost 2 bases, and 8 bases stayed unmatched. The germline V gene encodes CDR1 MNHNY and CDR2 SVGAGI (reference sequence). Sequencing targeted expressed TCRB transcripts, as all isolated RNA had been reverse transcribed. Generated by immunoSEQ multiplex PCR, the TCRdb table keeps only in-frame clones and is missing some. The sample contains 40,000 or so clones, just over 50% of which appear only once.

Sequenced sample: Tregs from blood. This rearrangement joins TRBV6-6 to TRBJ2-5, with 10 bases aligning to TRBD1. The TCR originated in a woman in her late teens or twenties in good health. The CDR3 DNA sequence: TGTGCCAGCCCTTCCGGGACAGGGGTGCAAGAGACCCAGTACTTC. This sequence encodes CASPSGTGVQETQYF.